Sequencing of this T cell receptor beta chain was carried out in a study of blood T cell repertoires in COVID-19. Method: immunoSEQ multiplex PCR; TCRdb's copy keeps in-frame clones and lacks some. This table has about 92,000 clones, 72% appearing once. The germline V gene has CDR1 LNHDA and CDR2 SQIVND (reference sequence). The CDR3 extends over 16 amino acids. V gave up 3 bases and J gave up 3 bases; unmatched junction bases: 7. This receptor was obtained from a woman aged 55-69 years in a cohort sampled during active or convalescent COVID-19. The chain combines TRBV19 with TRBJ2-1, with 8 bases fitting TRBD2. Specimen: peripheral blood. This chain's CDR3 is CASSIRGGSLYNEQFF. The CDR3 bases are TGTGCCAGTAGTATCCGGGGGGGGTCCCTCTACAATGAGCAGTTCTTC.